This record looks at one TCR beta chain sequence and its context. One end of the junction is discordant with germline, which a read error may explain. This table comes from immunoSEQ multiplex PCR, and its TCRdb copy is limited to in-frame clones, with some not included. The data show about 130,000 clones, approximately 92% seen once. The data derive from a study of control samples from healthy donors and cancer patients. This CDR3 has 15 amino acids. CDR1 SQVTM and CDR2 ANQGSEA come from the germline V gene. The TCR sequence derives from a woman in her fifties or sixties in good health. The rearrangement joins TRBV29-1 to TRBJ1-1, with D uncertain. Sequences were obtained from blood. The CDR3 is CSAEKEAGWNTEAFF. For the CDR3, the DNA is TGCAGCGCTGAAAAGGAGGCCGGCTGGAACACTGAAGCTTTCTTT.